One sample yielded the 24 T cell receptor beta chains listed below, sequenced in a study. Each CDR3 protein gets one entry after TCRdb re-called the RT-PCR reads with MiXCR. This table has about 680,000 distinct CDR3 sequences, more than 13% appearing once. Sequencing used memory CD4+ T cells from blood. These receptors were obtained from a female donor in good health, serving as a healthy control.

This clonotype showed up many times. This rearrangement joins TRBV5-1 to TRBJ2-2; TRBD1 matches 7 bases. Germline CDR1 reads SGHRS; CDR2 reads YFSETQ. Losses at the gene ends were 4 bases for V and 0 bases for J; bases not matched to a gene: 3. This CDR3 is built from 15 residues. In nucleotides, the CDR3 is TGCGCCAGCAGCATAGGGACAGCGAACACCGGGGAGCTGTTTTTT. Protein product: CASSIGTANTGELFF.

This clonotype has a handful of counts. The chain links TRBV5-1 to TRBJ2-1; D is uncertain. Germline CDR1 is SGHRS and CDR2 is YFSETQ. V gave up 4 bases and J gave up 2 bases, with 13 bases separating them. This CDR3 has 15 amino acids. The CDR3: CASSLTDPTYNEQFF. Here the CDR3 DNA reads TGCGCCAGCAGCCTCACAGATCCGACCTACAATGAGCAGTTCTTC.

This clonotype has a single count. V is TRBV7-9 and J is TRBJ1-1; D remains unclear. V dropped 2 bases and J dropped 0 bases, with 10 bases sitting between them. The CDR3 has 15 residues. Germline CDR1 is SEHNR and CDR2 is FQNEAQ (reference sequence). CDR3 sequence: CASSLWMTMNTEAFF. The CDR3 DNA is TGTGCCAGCAGCTTATGGATGACAATGAACACTGAAGCTTTCTTT.

The chain has TRBV12-3 or TRBV12-4 and TRBJ2-5, with a weak D call TRBD2 (6 bases). This CDR3 has 15 residues. V dropped 5 bases and J dropped 5 bases, with 18 bases sitting between them. CDR3 amino acids: CASSPPGSRGETQYF. Written as DNA, the CDR3 is TGTGCCAGCAGTCCCCCGGGCAGCCGGGGGGAGACCCAGTACTTC.

This clonotype occurred many times. This chain connects TRBV29-1 to TRBJ1-1; possibly TRBD1 for D (5 bases). The V end lost 7 bases, the J end lost 6 bases, and 21 bases lay between the germline ends. In germline, CDR1 is SQVTM, CDR2 ANQGSEA. The CDR3 totals 14 residues. The CDR3 DNA follows: TGCAGCGGAAAAGGCAGGGAGATGGGCGCTGAAGCTTTCTTT. Translated: CSGKGREMGAEAFF.

With regard to this clonotype: Here the CDR3 omits its conserved ending phenylalanine or tryptophan, so a read error is the likely source. No DNA is shown, since the ends of the CDR3 on it are uncertain; the CDR3 is the one TCRdb lists. The genes are TRBV6-1 and TRBJ2-7; TRBD1 reflects the table's D call only, with no check against the DNA. The CDR3 length is 13 residues, termini included. Germline CDR1 MNHNS, CDR2 SASEGT. CDR3: CASSENRRTKVTC.

There are many counts of this clonotype. J is TRBJ2-7 and V is TRBV7-2; TRBD1 might be the D (6 bases). The V end lost 3 bases, the J end lost 6 bases, and 15 bases lay between the germline ends. Per the germline V gene, CDR1 is SGHTA and CDR2 is FQGNSA. This CDR3 comprises 14 residues. The CDR3 DNA sequence: TGTGCCAGCAGCTTGATGTCGGACAGCCGCGAGCAGTACTTC. Encoded protein: CASSLMSDSREQYF.

The CDR3 spells CSASTGSVNYGYTF. CDR3 in DNA: TGCAGTGCTAGCACGGGGTCCGTTAACTATGGCTACACCTTC. The rearrangement joins TRBV20-1 to TRBJ1-2; no reliable D call. CDR3 length equals 14 residues. V dropped 3 bases and J dropped 1 base, with 12 bases sitting between them. Germline V gene sequence: CDR1 DFQATT, CDR2 SNEGSKA (reference sequence).

This clonotype was found many times. This sequence joins TRBV10-3 and TRBJ2-2; no firm D call. The CDR3 covers 18 residues. CDR1 and CDR2 from the germline V gene are ENHRY and SYGVKD. The germline V and J ends were trimmed by 0 bases and 0 bases, with 14 bases remaining between them. CDR3 sequence (DNA): TGTGCCATCAGTGAGTCTTGGGCTTTAATCGCGAACACCGGGGAGCTGTTTTTT. Its protein is CAISESWALIANTGELFF.

This clonotype has more than one count but fewer than ten. This chain uses TRBV6-2 or TRBV6-3 with TRBJ2-1; TRBD1 is a possible D gene (5 bases). This CDR3 region has 14 residues. The V end was cut by 2 bases, the J end by 3 bases, with 8 bases between. In germline, CDR1 is MNHEY, CDR2 SVGEGT. This chain's CDR3 is CASSYDRYYNEQFF. The CDR3 DNA follows: TGTGCCAGCAGTTACGACAGATACTACAATGAGCAGTTCTTC.

The chain recombines TRBV7-2 with TRBJ1-1; unclear D gene. Germline V CDR1 and CDR2: SGHTA, FQGNSA. V was shortened by 4 bases and J by 3 bases, with 18 bases between the two germline ends. The CDR3 runs to 16 residues. CDR3 coding DNA: TGTGCCAGCAGCTCTGTGGGGAGTGCGAAGGACACTGAAGCTTTCTTT. Protein product: CASSSVGSAKDTEAFF.

The chain is built from TRBV30 and TRBJ1-2; 10 nucleotides match TRBD1. V was pared by 3 bases and J by 5 bases, with 3 bases of the junction left unmatched. The length of the CDR3 is 13 residues. Germline V gene data show CDR1 as GTSNPN and CDR2 as SVGIG (reference sequence). The CDR3 loop is CAWRSGQGYGYTF. The CDR3 DNA reads as TGTGCCTGGAGGTCGGGACAGGGGTATGGCTACACCTTC.

The V and J genes are TRBV28 and TRBJ2-3; 12 nucleotides agree with TRBD2. This CDR3 contains 17 residues. Germline V gene lookup returns CDR1 MDHEN and CDR2 SYDVKM. V gave up 4 bases and J gave up 6 bases; unmatched junction bases: 11. CDR3 sequence (DNA): TGTGCCAGCAGTTCCTTCAGACTAGCGGGAGTGGGGGATACGCAGTATTTT. This sequence encodes CASSSFRLAGVGDTQYF.

The V and J genes are TRBV5-6 and TRBJ1-1; D not certain. The V and J ends lost 4 bases and 7 bases respectively, with 8 bases between them. Per the germline V gene, CDR1 is SGHDT and CDR2 is YYEEEE. This CDR3 contains 11 residues. The CDR3 spells CASSLQFEAFF. The DNA for the CDR3 is TGTGCCAGCAGCCTACAGTTTGAAGCTTTCTTT.

This clonotype was observed a few times. J is TRBJ2-3 and V is TRBV24-1; a possible D gene is TRBD2 (6 bases). Trimming took off 4 bases at V and 14 bases at J, with 15 bases between the two ends. Germline loops: CDR1 KGHDR, CDR2 SFDVKD. The CDR3 spans 12 residues. The CDR3 protein is CATSEREDLRYF. CDR3 DNA: TGTGCCACCAGTGAGAGGGAGGACCTGAGGTATTTT.

This clonotype was observed many times. J is TRBJ2-4 and V is TRBV20-1; 8 nucleotides match TRBD1. Trimming took 0 bases from V and 9 from J; bases not matched to a gene: 7. Germline CDR1 and CDR2: DFQATT and SNEGSKA (reference sequence). This CDR3 region has 14 residues. This CDR3 reads CSARDRRQGIIQYF. CDR3 nucleotides: TGCAGTGCTAGAGATCGGAGACAGGGGATCATTCAGTACTTC.

The CDR3 DNA follows: TGCGCCAGCAGCTTGGCGGGGTGGTACGAGCAGTACTTC. This sequence encodes CASSLAGWYEQYF. The rearrangement uses TRBV5-1 and TRBJ2-7; TRBD2 is a possible D gene (5 bases). The germline V gene has CDR1 SGHRS and CDR2 YFSETQ. CDR3 length: 13 residues. Trimming took 0 bases from V and 4 from J, leaving 8 bases between them.

V and J are TRBV4-1 and TRBJ1-2; tentatively, D is TRBD1 (5 bases). The CDR3 extends over 15 amino acids. The germline V and J ends were trimmed by 1 base and 0 bases, with 9 bases remaining between them. Germline V gives CDR1 MGHRA, CDR2 YSYEKL. CDR3 DNA sequence: TGCGCCAGCAGCCAAGTGGAGACAGCTAACTATGGCTACACCTTC. It codes for CASSQVETANYGYTF.

In its sample, this clonotype was seen many times. This chain uses TRBV20-1 with TRBJ1-2; 9 bases line up with TRBD1. Germline V gene sequence: CDR1 DFQATT, CDR2 SNEGSKA (reference sequence). J lost 4 bases, V lost 3 bases, and 9 bases had no gene match. This CDR3 spans 15 amino acids. CDR3 sequence (DNA): TGCAGTGCTAGTGAACAGGGGGCCATGGGCTATGGCTACACCTTC. Translating gives CSASEQGAMGYGYTF.

The chain combines TRBV4-3 with TRBJ1-4, with D perhaps TRBD1 (5 bases). The CDR3 contains 16 residues. Germline assignment: CDR1 LGHNA and CDR2 YSLEER. V lost 4 bases, J lost 7 bases, and 19 bases lay in between. This chain's CDR3 is CASSPGTKGRSEKLFF. DNA for the CDR3: TGCGCCAGCAGCCCTGGGACCAAAGGACGGAGTGAAAAACTGTTTTTT.

The chain links TRBV6-5 to TRBJ1-2; 7 bases align to TRBD1. This CDR3 has 16 residues. Germline V lookup: CDR1 MNHEY, CDR2 SVGAGI. Trimming cost V 5 bases and J 2 bases; bases outside gene matches: 11. CDR3 nucleotide sequence: TGTGCCAGCAGTAGAACTGAAGGGGGCCGGAACTATGGCTACACCTTC. It translates to CASSRTEGGRNYGYTF.

This clonotype came up a few times. The rearrangement uses TRBV12-3 or TRBV12-4 and TRBJ1-1, with 7 bases matching TRBD1. The CDR3 runs 14 residues. The junction had 8 bases not matched to a gene; V was cut back by 6 bases and J by 4 bases. The CDR3 DNA follows: TGTGCCAGCAGCCCCCACAGGGGAATCACTGAAGCTTTCTTT. Protein sequence: CASSPHRGITEAFF.

This clonotype was counted ten times or more. The chain couples TRBV27 to TRBJ2-1; either TRBD1 or TRBD2 may supply D (5 bases each). The germline V gene has CDR1 MNHEY and CDR2 SMNVEV (reference sequence). V lost 6 bases and J lost 0, with 12 bases in between. The CDR3 is 15 residues long. Here the CDR3 DNA reads TGTGCCAGCAGGCCCGGGGCCAGCTCCTACAATGAGCAGTTCTTC. Amino acid sequence: CASRPGASSYNEQFF.

This clonotype was seen a handful of times. The rearrangement links TRBV12-3 or TRBV12-4 to TRBJ2-1; D gene unclear. V lost 5 bases and J 12 bases, leaving 11 bases between the germline ends. The CDR3 length is 11 residues. CDR3: CASSELDRQFF. The CDR3 bases are TGTGCCAGCAGTGAACTGGATAGGCAGTTCTTC.